Listed below are T cell receptor beta chains from one sample, sequenced in a study of blood T cells in healthy people across ages. MiXCR, applied by TCRdb to the 5' RACE reads, yields one record per CDR3 protein. Among some 1.4 million distinct CDR3 sequences listed, about 43% were seen once. The sample comprised blood. The receptors here all came from a young woman in good health. Each CDR3 is given with its conserved first and last residue. Fields, in order: D gene, clone size, J gene, CDR3 length, V gene, CDR3 DNA, CDR3 protein. D genes are given only for firm matches. Only some rows state a clone size, as once, few, many or a class for expanded clones.

d_gene: .; abundance: .; j_gene: TRBJ1-4; len: 15; v_gene: TRBV28; CDR3nt: TGTGCCAGCAGTTTTCTTAGGAGCCAATATGAAAAACTGTTTTTT; CDR3aa: CASSFLRSQYEKLFF
d_gene: .; abundance: .; j_gene: TRBJ2-7; len: 16; v_gene: TRBV18; CDR3nt: TGTGCCAGCTCACCAGTCCGGCTAGCGTTCGTCGATGAGCAGTACTTC; CDR3aa: CASSPVRLAFVDEQYF
d_gene: TRBD2; abundance: .; j_gene: TRBJ2-2; len: 15; v_gene: TRBV2; CDR3nt: TGTGCCAGCACCAGGAGCGGGAGTAGCACCGGGGAGCTGTTTTTT; CDR3aa: CASTRSGSSTGELFF
d_gene: TRBD1; abundance: few; j_gene: TRBJ1-4; len: 13; v_gene: TRBV12-3/TRBV12-4; CDR3nt: TGTGCCAGCAGTCCAGGGGGGTGGGAAAAACTGTTTTTT; CDR3aa: CASSPGGWEKLFF
d_gene: .; abundance: .; j_gene: TRBJ2-1; len: 13; v_gene: TRBV2; CDR3nt: TGTGCCAGCAGTGTGGAAGCTAGCAATGAGCAGTTCTTC; CDR3aa: CASSVEASNEQFF
d_gene: TRBD1; abundance: .; j_gene: TRBJ1-2; len: 14; v_gene: TRBV5-1; CDR3nt: TGCGCCAGCAGCTTGGGACAGGGGGCGCCCGGCTACACCTTC; CDR3aa: CASSLGQGAPGYTF
d_gene: .; abundance: .; j_gene: TRBJ1-1; len: 14; v_gene: TRBV20-1; CDR3nt: TGCAGCCCGTACTGGGGGGCGCAAGGGGGTGAAGCTTTCTTT; CDR3aa: CSPYWGAQGGEAFF
d_gene: TRBD2; abundance: few; j_gene: TRBJ2-1; len: 17; v_gene: TRBV7-9; CDR3nt: TGTGCCAGCAGCTTAGGGAACGGACTAGCGGGAGTCAATGAGCAGTTCTTC; CDR3aa: CASSLGNGLAGVNEQFF
d_gene: TRBD2; abundance: few; j_gene: TRBJ2-7; len: 15; v_gene: TRBV6-6; CDR3nt: TGTGCCAGCACCTCCCGAGGAGCGGGAGAGGACGAGCAGTACTTC; CDR3aa: CASTSRGAGEDEQYF
d_gene: TRBD2; abundance: .; j_gene: TRBJ2-7; len: 17; v_gene: TRBV7-9; CDR3nt: TGTGCCAGCAGCTCCCATCCGGGACTAGCGGATAACTACGAGCAGTACTTC; CDR3aa: CASSSHPGLADNYEQYF
d_gene: .; abundance: .; j_gene: TRBJ1-2; len: 17; v_gene: TRBV25-1; CDR3nt: TGTGCCAGCAGTGGAGAACAGGCGGGGTTGGCGGGCCATGGCTACACCTTC; CDR3aa: CASSGEQAGLAGHGYTF
d_gene: .; abundance: .; j_gene: TRBJ1-5; len: 11; v_gene: TRBV2; CDR3nt: TGTGCCAGCGGTAGAGACGGGCCCCAGCATTTT; CDR3aa: CASGRDGPQHF
d_gene: .; abundance: .; j_gene: TRBJ2-7; len: 13; v_gene: TRBV5-1; CDR3nt: TGCGCCAGCAGCTTGTCGGGGATTGGCGAGCAGTACTTC; CDR3aa: CASSLSGIGEQYF
d_gene: .; abundance: .; j_gene: TRBJ2-4; len: 11; v_gene: TRBV29-1; CDR3nt: TGCAGCGTTGAGGGCAGAAACATTCAGTACTTC; CDR3aa: CSVEGRNIQYF
d_gene: TRBD1; abundance: few; j_gene: TRBJ1-2; len: 15; v_gene: TRBV2; CDR3nt: TGTGCCAGCCTCTCCACCCCCTCAGGGGGCCATGGCTACACCTTC; CDR3aa: CASLSTPSGGHGYTF
d_gene: TRBD1; abundance: .; j_gene: TRBJ2-7; len: 14; v_gene: TRBV11-2; CDR3nt: TGTGCCAGCAGCCTCGGGACAGGGTACGACGAGCAGTACTTC; CDR3aa: CASSLGTGYDEQYF
d_gene: TRBD1; abundance: .; j_gene: TRBJ2-7; len: 15; v_gene: TRBV5-1; CDR3nt: TGCGCCAGTAGCCCCGGGACAGGGGTCCCCTACGAGCAGTACTTC; CDR3aa: CASSPGTGVPYEQYF
d_gene: .; abundance: .; j_gene: TRBJ2-6; len: 13; v_gene: TRBV5-1; CDR3nt: TGCGCCGGCAGCTTCCGCGGGGCCAACGTCCTGACTTTC; CDR3aa: CAGSFRGANVLTF
d_gene: TRBD1; abundance: .; j_gene: TRBJ2-7; len: 17; v_gene: TRBV4-2; CDR3nt: TGTGCCAGCAGCCAAGAGGCGTGGGGACAGGGACAAAACGAGCAGTACTTC; CDR3aa: CASSQEAWGQGQNEQYF
d_gene: .; abundance: few; j_gene: TRBJ1-3; len: 15; v_gene: TRBV6-1; CDR3nt: TGTGCCAGCGTCGTCCAACAGAGACAGGGAAACACCATATATTTT; CDR3aa: CASVVQQRQGNTIYF
d_gene: TRBD1; abundance: .; j_gene: TRBJ1-5; len: 19; v_gene: TRBV6-2/TRBV6-3; CDR3nt: TGTGCCAGCAGCCCTGGTTGGGACAGGGGGCAAAGTAGCAATCAGCCCCAGCATTTT; CDR3aa: CASSPGWDRGQSSNQPQHF
d_gene: TRBD1; abundance: few; j_gene: TRBJ2-3; len: 15; v_gene: TRBV7-9; CDR3nt: TGTGCCAGCAGCTCCCGGGACAGGGCCCCAGATACGCAGTATTTT; CDR3aa: CASSSRDRAPDTQYF
d_gene: TRBD2; abundance: .; j_gene: TRBJ2-1; len: 14; v_gene: TRBV6-2/TRBV6-3; CDR3nt: TGTGCCAGCACCCGACTAGCGGGAGAGGGGGAGCAGTTCTTC; CDR3aa: CASTRLAGEGEQFF
d_gene: .; abundance: .; j_gene: TRBJ1-1; len: 11; v_gene: TRBV29-1; CDR3nt: TGCAGCGCCGAAAAAGGGATTACGGCTTTCTTT; CDR3aa: CSAEKGITAFF
d_gene: .; abundance: .; j_gene: TRBJ2-4; len: 17; v_gene: TRBV10-1; CDR3nt: TGCGCCAGCAGTGAGTCCGTTGATAGCGGCACCAAAAACATTCAGTACTTC; CDR3aa: CASSESVDSGTKNIQYF
d_gene: .; abundance: few; j_gene: TRBJ2-1; len: 15; v_gene: TRBV2; CDR3nt: TGTGCCAGCAGTGTCCAAGGGGCTGGGTCGGGTGAGCAGTTCTTC; CDR3aa: CASSVQGAGSGEQFF
d_gene: TRBD2; abundance: .; j_gene: TRBJ2-5; len: 15; v_gene: TRBV12-3/TRBV12-4; CDR3nt: TGTGCCAGCACCCGGACTAGCGGGGGGTCGGAGACCCAGTACTTC; CDR3aa: CASTRTSGGSETQYF
d_gene: .; abundance: few; j_gene: TRBJ1-1; len: 14; v_gene: TRBV14; CDR3nt: TGTGCCAGCAGCCAAGAAATATATGGCACTGAAGCTTTCTTT; CDR3aa: CASSQEIYGTEAFF
d_gene: TRBD1; abundance: .; j_gene: TRBJ2-5; len: 13; v_gene: TRBV30; CDR3nt: TGTGCCTGGAGTGCCACAGGGGCTCAGGAGCAGTACTTC; CDR3aa: CAWSATGAQEQYF
d_gene: TRBD1; abundance: few; j_gene: TRBJ2-5; len: 14; v_gene: TRBV3-1; CDR3nt: TGTGCCAGCAGCCTTCTCGGGACAGGGGAGACCCAGTACTTC; CDR3aa: CASSLLGTGETQYF
d_gene: .; abundance: .; j_gene: TRBJ1-1; len: 16; v_gene: TRBV28; CDR3nt: TGTGCCAGCAGTTTTTTGCGGGGAGCGGGGGACACTGAAGCTTTCTTT; CDR3aa: CASSFLRGAGDTEAFF
d_gene: TRBD2; abundance: .; j_gene: TRBJ2-5; len: 16; v_gene: TRBV11-2; CDR3nt: TGTGCCAGCAGCTTAGAGTGGGCGGGAGAGCGGGAGACCCAGTACTTC; CDR3aa: CASSLEWAGERETQYF
d_gene: TRBD1; abundance: few; j_gene: TRBJ1-1; len: 13; v_gene: TRBV5-1; CDR3nt: TGCGCCAGCAGATCGGGACAGGGCACTGAAGCTTTCTTT; CDR3aa: CASRSGQGTEAFF
d_gene: .; abundance: .; j_gene: TRBJ1-5; len: 17; v_gene: TRBV4-1; CDR3nt: TGCGCCAGCAGCCAAGGGCGTGCGCGCGGTGTCAATCAGCCCCAGCATTTT; CDR3aa: CASSQGRARGVNQPQHF
d_gene: .; abundance: few; j_gene: TRBJ2-3; len: 14; v_gene: TRBV20-1; CDR3nt: TGCAGTGCCCTACGGGCGGATAGCACAGATACGCAGTATTTT; CDR3aa: CSALRADSTDTQYF
d_gene: .; abundance: .; j_gene: TRBJ2-3; len: 14; v_gene: TRBV7-2; CDR3nt: TGTGCCAGCAGCGTACAATTGGACACAGATACGCAGTATTTT; CDR3aa: CASSVQLDTDTQYF
d_gene: .; abundance: .; j_gene: TRBJ1-1; len: 13; v_gene: TRBV20-1; CDR3nt: TGCAGTGCTGGTCCCGAGGTGAACACTGAAGCTTTCTTT; CDR3aa: CSAGPEVNTEAFF
d_gene: TRBD2; abundance: once; j_gene: TRBJ2-5; len: 18; v_gene: TRBV7-9; CDR3nt: TGTGCCAGGAAGGCTACGCACCTCGGGGGGACCGCCAGAGAGACCCAGTACTTC; CDR3aa: CARKATHLGGTARETQYF
d_gene: .; abundance: few; j_gene: TRBJ2-3; len: 16; v_gene: TRBV6-6; CDR3nt: TGTGCCAGCAGCTCCACCCTAGCGTCAAGGGCAGATACGCAGTATTTT; CDR3aa: CASSSTLASRADTQYF
d_gene: TRBD1; abundance: .; j_gene: TRBJ2-1; len: 16; v_gene: TRBV6-1; CDR3nt: TGTGCCAGCAATCTTCATCCGGGACAGGGTAAAAATGAGCAGTTCTTC; CDR3aa: CASNLHPGQGKNEQFF
d_gene: .; abundance: .; j_gene: TRBJ2-7; len: 14; v_gene: TRBV11-2; CDR3nt: TGTGTCGGCAGCGCTACAGGGCCTTCCTACGAGCAGTACTTC; CDR3aa: CVGSATGPSYEQYF
d_gene: TRBD1; abundance: .; j_gene: TRBJ2-1; len: 15; v_gene: TRBV27; CDR3nt: TGTGCCAGCAGTTTACAAGGACAGGGGAGGTATGAGCAGTTCTTC; CDR3aa: CASSLQGQGRYEQFF
d_gene: TRBD2; abundance: .; j_gene: TRBJ2-3; len: 16; v_gene: TRBV2; CDR3nt: TGTGCCAGCAGTGAAGCGGCTAGCGGGGGGACAGATACGCAGTATTTT; CDR3aa: CASSEAASGGTDTQYF
d_gene: .; abundance: .; j_gene: TRBJ2-7; len: 14; v_gene: TRBV20-1; CDR3nt: TGCAGTGCGGGGGGAGGGGGTGATTTGTACGAGCAGTACTTC; CDR3aa: CSAGGGGDLYEQYF
d_gene: .; abundance: .; j_gene: TRBJ2-1; len: 12; v_gene: TRBV29-1; CDR3nt: TGCAGCGTTGAAGAAAAGGTTGGGGAGCAGTTCTTC; CDR3aa: CSVEEKVGEQFF
d_gene: TRBD1; abundance: .; j_gene: TRBJ2-1; len: 12; v_gene: TRBV9; CDR3nt: TGTGCCAGCAGCGGCGACAGGGCGGTGCAGTTCTTC; CDR3aa: CASSGDRAVQFF
d_gene: TRBD1; abundance: few; j_gene: TRBJ2-5; len: 14; v_gene: TRBV10-3; CDR3nt: TGTGCCATCAGGGGGACAGACAGCCAAGAGACCCAGTACTTC; CDR3aa: CAIRGTDSQETQYF
d_gene: TRBD2; abundance: .; j_gene: TRBJ2-3; len: 18; v_gene: TRBV6-5; CDR3nt: TGTGCCAGCAGTTACTCATCCGGGACTAGCGGGGCCACAGATACGCAGTATTTT; CDR3aa: CASSYSSGTSGATDTQYF
d_gene: .; abundance: .; j_gene: TRBJ1-1; len: 13; v_gene: TRBV25-1; CDR3nt: TGTGCCAGCAGTGACAGGGCCTACACTGAAGCTTTCTTT; CDR3aa: CASSDRAYTEAFF
d_gene: TRBD2; abundance: .; j_gene: TRBJ2-5; len: 14; v_gene: TRBV20-1; CDR3nt: TGCAGTGCTAGAGATGCGGTAGCGGGAGGGCCCCCGTACTTC; CDR3aa: CSARDAVAGGPPYF
d_gene: .; abundance: few; j_gene: TRBJ2-7; len: 15; v_gene: TRBV27; CDR3nt: TGTGCCAGCAGTTTATCCTCGCCAGGGTCCTACGAGCAGTACTTC; CDR3aa: CASSLSSPGSYEQYF
d_gene: TRBD1; abundance: .; j_gene: TRBJ2-5; len: 15; v_gene: TRBV24-1; CDR3nt: TGTGCCACCAGTGATACCAGGGGGACAGGGGAGACCCAGTACTTC; CDR3aa: CATSDTRGTGETQYF
d_gene: TRBD1; abundance: .; j_gene: TRBJ1-1; len: 16; v_gene: TRBV6-5; CDR3nt: TGTGCCAGCTTGATACCCAGGGGGCAGGGGAACACTGAAGCTTTCTTT; CDR3aa: CASLIPRGQGNTEAFF
d_gene: .; abundance: .; j_gene: TRBJ1-1; len: 13; v_gene: TRBV20-1; CDR3nt: TGCAGTGCTAGTGTACAGAGCGGGACTGAAGCTTTCTTT; CDR3aa: CSASVQSGTEAFF